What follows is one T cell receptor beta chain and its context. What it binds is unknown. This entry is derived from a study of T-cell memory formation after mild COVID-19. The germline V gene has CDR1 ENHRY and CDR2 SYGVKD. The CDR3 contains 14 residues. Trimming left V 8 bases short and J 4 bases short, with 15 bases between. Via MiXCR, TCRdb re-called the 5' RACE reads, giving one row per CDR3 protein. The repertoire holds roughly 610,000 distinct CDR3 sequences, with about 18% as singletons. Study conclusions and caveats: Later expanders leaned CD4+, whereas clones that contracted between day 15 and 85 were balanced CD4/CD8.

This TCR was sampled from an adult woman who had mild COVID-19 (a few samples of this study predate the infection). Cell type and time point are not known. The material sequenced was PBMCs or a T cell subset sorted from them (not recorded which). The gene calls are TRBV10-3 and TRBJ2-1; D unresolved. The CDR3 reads CAIGTQSFYNEQFF. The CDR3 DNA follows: TGTGCCATCGGTACTCAGTCTTTTTACAATGAGCAGTTCTTC.